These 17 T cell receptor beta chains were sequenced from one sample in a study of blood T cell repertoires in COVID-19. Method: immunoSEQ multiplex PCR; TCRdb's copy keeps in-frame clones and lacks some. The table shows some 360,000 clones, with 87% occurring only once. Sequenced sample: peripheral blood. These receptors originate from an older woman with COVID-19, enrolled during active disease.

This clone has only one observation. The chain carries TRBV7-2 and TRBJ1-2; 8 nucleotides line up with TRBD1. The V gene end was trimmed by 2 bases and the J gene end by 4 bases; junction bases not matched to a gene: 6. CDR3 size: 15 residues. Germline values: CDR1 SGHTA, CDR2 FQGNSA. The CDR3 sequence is CASSLTHGTGYGYTF. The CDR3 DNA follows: TGTGCCAGCAGCTTAACACACGGGACAGGCTATGGCTACACCTTC.

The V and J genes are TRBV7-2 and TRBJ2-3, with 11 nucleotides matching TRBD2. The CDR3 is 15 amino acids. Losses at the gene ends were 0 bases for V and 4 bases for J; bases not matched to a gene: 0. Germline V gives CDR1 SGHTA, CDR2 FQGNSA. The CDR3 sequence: CASSLASGGADTQYF. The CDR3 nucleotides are TGTGCCAGCAGCTTAGCTAGCGGGGGGGCAGATACGCAGTATTTT.

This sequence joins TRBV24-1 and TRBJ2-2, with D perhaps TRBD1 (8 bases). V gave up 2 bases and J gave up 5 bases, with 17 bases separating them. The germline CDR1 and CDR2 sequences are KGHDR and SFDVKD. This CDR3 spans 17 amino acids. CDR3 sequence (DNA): TGTGCCACCAGTGATTCTACAGGGGGGGTAAATACCGGGGAGCTGTTTTTT. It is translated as CATSDSTGGVNTGELFF.

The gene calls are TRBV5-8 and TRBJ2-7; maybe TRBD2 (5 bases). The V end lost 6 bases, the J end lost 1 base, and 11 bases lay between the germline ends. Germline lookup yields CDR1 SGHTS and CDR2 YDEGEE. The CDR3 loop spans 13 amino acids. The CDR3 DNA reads TGTGCCAGCATCATCCGGGATTCCTACGAGCAGTACTTC. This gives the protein CASIIRDSYEQYF.

This chain's CDR3 is CASTPGRGGVDTQYF. The DNA for the CDR3 is TGTGCCAGCACCCCTGGGCGGGGGGGCGTCGATACGCAGTATTTT. The chain combines TRBV9 with TRBJ2-3; 9 nucleotides agree with TRBD2. The CDR3 contains 15 residues. V lost 6 bases and J lost 6; bases outside the gene matches: 11. Germline assignment: CDR1 SGDLS and CDR2 YYNGEE. Combining the CDR3 with reference TRBV9 and TRBJ2-3 gives the whole variable domain DSGVTQTPKHLITATGQRVTLRCSPRSGDLSVYWYQQSLDQGLQFLIQYYNGEERAKGNILERFSAQQFPDLHSELNLSSLELGDSALYFCASTPGRGGVDTQYFGPGTRLTVL.

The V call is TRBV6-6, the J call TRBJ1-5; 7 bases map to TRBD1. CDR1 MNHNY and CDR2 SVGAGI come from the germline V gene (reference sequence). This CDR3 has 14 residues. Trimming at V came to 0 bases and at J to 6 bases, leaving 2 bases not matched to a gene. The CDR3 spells CASSYSGDSQPQHF. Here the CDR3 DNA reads TGTGCCAGCAGTTACTCCGGGGACAGTCAGCCCCAGCATTTT.

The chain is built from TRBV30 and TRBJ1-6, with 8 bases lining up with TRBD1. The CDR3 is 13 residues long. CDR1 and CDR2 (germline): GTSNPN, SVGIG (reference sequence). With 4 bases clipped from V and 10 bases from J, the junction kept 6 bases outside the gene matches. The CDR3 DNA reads TGTGCCTGGAACGGACAGGGAGCCTCACCCCTCCACTTT. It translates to CAWNGQGASPLHF. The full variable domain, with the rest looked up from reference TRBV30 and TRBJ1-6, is SQTIHQWPATLVQPVGSPLSLECTVEGTSNPNLYWYRQAAGRGLQLLFYSVGIGQISSEVPQNLSASRPQDRQFILSSKKLLLSDSGFYLCAWNGQGASPLHFGNGTRLTVT.

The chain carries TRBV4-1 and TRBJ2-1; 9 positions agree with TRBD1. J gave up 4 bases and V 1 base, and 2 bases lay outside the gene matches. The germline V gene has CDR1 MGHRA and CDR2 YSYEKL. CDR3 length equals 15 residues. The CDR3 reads CASSQVQGAYNEQFF. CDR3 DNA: TGCGCCAGCAGCCAAGTACAGGGGGCGTACAATGAGCAGTTCTTC.

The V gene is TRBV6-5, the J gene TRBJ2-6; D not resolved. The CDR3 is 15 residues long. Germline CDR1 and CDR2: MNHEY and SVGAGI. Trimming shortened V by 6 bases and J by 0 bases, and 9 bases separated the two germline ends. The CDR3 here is CASRIGGSGANVLTF. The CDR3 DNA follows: TGTGCCAGCAGGATCGGTGGCTCTGGGGCCAACGTCCTGACTTTC.

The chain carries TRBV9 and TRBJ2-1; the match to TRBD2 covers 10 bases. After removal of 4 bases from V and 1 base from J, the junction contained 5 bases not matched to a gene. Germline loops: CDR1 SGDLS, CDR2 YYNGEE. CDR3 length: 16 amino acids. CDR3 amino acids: CASSSRTSGSYNEQFF. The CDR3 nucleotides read TGTGCCAGCAGCTCTCGGACTAGCGGTTCCTACAATGAGCAGTTCTTC.

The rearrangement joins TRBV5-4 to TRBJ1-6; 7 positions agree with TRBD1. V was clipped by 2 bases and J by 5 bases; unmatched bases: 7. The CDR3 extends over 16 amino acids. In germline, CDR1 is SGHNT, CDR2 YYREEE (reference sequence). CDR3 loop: CASSFQGVGNNSPLHF. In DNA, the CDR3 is TGTGCCAGCAGCTTTCAGGGGGTAGGCAATAATTCACCCCTCCACTTT.

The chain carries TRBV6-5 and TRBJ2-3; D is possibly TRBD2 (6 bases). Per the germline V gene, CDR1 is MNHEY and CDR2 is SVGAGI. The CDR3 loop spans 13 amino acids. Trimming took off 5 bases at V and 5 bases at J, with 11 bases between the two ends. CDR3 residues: CASSPGGLDTQYF. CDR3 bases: TGTGCCAGCAGTCCTGGAGGGTTAGATACGCAGTATTTT.

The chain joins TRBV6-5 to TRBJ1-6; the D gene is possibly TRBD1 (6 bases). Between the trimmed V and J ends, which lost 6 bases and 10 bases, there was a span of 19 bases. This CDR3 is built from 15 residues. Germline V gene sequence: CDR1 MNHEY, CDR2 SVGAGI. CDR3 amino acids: CASSGQGRGGSPLHF. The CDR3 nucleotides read TGTGCCAGCAGCGGGCAAGGCAGGGGAGGGTCACCCCTCCACTTT.

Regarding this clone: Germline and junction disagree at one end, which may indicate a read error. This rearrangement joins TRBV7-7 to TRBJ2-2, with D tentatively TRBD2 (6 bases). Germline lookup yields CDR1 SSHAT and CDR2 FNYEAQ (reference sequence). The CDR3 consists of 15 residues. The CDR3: CASSLRTEGTGELFF. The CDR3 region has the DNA TGTGCTAGCAGCCTCCGGACGGAGGGAACCGGGGAGCTGTTTTTT.

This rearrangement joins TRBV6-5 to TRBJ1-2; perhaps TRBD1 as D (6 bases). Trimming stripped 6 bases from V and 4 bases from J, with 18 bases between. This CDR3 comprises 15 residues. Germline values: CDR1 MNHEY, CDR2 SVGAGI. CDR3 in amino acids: CASRGQGPFGYGYTF. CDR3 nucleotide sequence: TGTGCCAGCAGAGGGCAGGGGCCGTTCGGCTATGGCTACACCTTC.

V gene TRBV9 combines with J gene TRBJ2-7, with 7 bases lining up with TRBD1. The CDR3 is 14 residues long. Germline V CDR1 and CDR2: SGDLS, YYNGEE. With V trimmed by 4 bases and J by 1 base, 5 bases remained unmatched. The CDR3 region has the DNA TGTGCCAGCAGCACACGACAGGGATCCTACGAGCAGTACTTC. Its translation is CASSTRQGSYEQYF.

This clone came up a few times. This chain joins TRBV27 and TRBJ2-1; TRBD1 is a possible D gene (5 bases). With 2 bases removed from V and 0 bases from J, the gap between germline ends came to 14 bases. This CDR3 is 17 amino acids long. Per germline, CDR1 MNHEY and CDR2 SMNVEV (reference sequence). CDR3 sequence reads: CASSLNQGWGSYNEQFF. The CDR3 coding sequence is TGTGCCAGCAGTTTAAACCAGGGTTGGGGCTCCTACAATGAGCAGTTCTTC.